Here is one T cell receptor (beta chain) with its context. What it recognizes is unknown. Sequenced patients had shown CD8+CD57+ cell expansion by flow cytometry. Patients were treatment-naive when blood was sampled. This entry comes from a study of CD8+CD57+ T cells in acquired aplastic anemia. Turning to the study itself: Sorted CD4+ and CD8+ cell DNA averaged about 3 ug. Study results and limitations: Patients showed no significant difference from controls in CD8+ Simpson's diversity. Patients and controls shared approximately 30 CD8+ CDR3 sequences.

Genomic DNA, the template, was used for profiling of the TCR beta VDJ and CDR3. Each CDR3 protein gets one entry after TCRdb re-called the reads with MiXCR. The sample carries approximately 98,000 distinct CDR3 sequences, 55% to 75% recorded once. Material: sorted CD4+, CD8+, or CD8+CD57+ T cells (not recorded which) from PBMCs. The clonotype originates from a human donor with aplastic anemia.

DNA of the CDR3: TGTGCCAGCAGGGACAGCCGTGATCAGCCCCAGCATTTT. Amino acids: CASRDSRDQPQHF. The J gene is TRBJ1-5, the V gene TRBV2; a weak D match, TRBD1 (6 bases). The CDR3 has 13 residues. Per germline, CDR1 SNHLY and CDR2 FYNNEI. The V end was cut by 6 bases, the J end by 5 bases, with 11 bases between.